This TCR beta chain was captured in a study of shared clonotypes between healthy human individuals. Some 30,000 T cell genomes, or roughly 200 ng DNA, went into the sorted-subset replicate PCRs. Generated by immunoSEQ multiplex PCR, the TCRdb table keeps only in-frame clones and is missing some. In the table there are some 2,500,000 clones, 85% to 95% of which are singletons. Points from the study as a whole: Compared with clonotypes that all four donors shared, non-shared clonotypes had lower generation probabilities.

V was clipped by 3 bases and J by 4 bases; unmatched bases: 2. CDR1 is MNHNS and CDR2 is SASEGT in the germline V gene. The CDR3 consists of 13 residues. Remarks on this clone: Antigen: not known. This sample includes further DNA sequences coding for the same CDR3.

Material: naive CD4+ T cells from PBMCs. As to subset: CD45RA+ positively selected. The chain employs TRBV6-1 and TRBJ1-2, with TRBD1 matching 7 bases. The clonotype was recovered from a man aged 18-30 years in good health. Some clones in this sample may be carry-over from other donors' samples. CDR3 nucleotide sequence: TGTGCCAGCAGTGAGGCAGGGGGCTATGGCTACACCTTC. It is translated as CASSEAGGYGYTF.